Listed below are T cell receptor beta chains from one sample, sequenced in a study of Tregs in tolerant kidney transplant recipients. Libraries were prepared by immunoSEQ multiplex PCR; TCRdb keeps only in-frame clonotypes and omits some of them. This table has some 100,000 clones, 92% appearing once. Sequenced sample: CD4+ T cells from blood. These receptors all come from a human donor in good health. Both conserved end residues are part of each CDR3. Each record gives: clone size, V gene, D gene, J gene, CDR3 protein, CDR3 DNA. D genes are given only for firm matches. For some rows the clone size is stated as once, few or many, or as a class when expanded; others skip it.

>NA|TRBV6-5|NA|TRBJ2-1
CASSSSGADYNEQFF
TGTGCCAGCAGTTCGTCCGGGGCCGACTACAATGAGCAGTTCTTC
>NA|TRBV6-5|TRBD1|TRBJ2-7
CASSYSRDRGPYEQYF
TGTGCCAGCAGTTACTCGAGAGACAGGGGGCCCTACGAGCAGTACTTC
>NA|TRBV7-3|NA|TRBJ2-7
CASSLGAYNEQYF
TGTGCCAGCAGCTTAGGAGCGTATAACGAGCAGTACTTC
>NA|TRBV5-6|TRBD2|TRBJ2-7
CASSPRLAGVSEQYF
TGTGCCAGCAGCCCACGACTAGCGGGAGTATCCGAGCAGTACTTC
>NA|TRBV7-8|NA|TRBJ2-1
CASSLPSSYNEQFF
TGTGCCAGCAGCTTACCCAGCTCCTACAATGAGCAGTTCTTC
>NA|TRBV21-1|NA|TRBJ2-7
CASSAQTGTGPYEQYF
TGTGCCAGCAGCGCCCAGACCGGGACAGGGCCCTACGAGCAGTACTTC
>NA|TRBV19|NA|TRBJ2-2
CASSIGRRSGAPVAGELFF
TGTGCCAGTAGTATAGGAAGGAGGTCCGGGGCCCCGGTGGCCGGGGAGCTGTTTTTT
>few|TRBV6-1|NA|TRBJ1-5
CASSGLWDSNQPQHF
TGTGCCAGCAGTGGCCTTTGGGATAGCAATCAGCCCCAGCATTTT
>NA|TRBV5-1|NA|TRBJ2-5
CASSLEDETQYF
TGCGCCAGCAGCTTGGAGGACGAGACCCAGTACTTC
>NA|TRBV5-1|TRBD2|TRBJ2-5
CASSPGLAGETQYF
TGCGCCAGCAGCCCCGGACTAGCTGGGGAGACCCAGTACTTC
>NA|TRBV30|NA|TRBJ2-7
CAWSGKGQSYEQYF
TGTGCCTGGAGTGGAAAGGGGCAGTCCTACGAGCAGTACTTC
>NA|TRBV7-9|TRBD1|TRBJ1-5
CASSSRQGGQPQHF
TGTGCCAGCAGCTCTCGACAGGGAGGCCAGCCCCAGCATTTT
>NA|TRBV5-4|TRBD2|TRBJ2-1
CASSFGGGPMGEQFF
TGTGCCAGCAGCTTCGGCGGGGGGCCCATGGGTGAGCAGTTCTTC
>NA|TRBV11-2|TRBD2|TRBJ2-1
CASSPRSGSNNEQFF
TGTGCCAGCAGCCCCCGGAGCGGGAGTAACAATGAGCAGTTCTTC
>NA|TRBV11-2|TRBD2|TRBJ2-2
CASSPIAGGGGELFF
TGTGCCAGCAGCCCGATAGCGGGAGGGGGCGGGGAGCTGTTTTTT
>NA|TRBV6-4|TRBD1|TRBJ1-2
CASSPDRGYGYTF
TGTGCCAGCAGTCCCGACAGGGGCTATGGCTACACCTTC
>NA|TRBV5-6|NA|TRBJ1-2
CASSLERGYTF
TGTGCCAGCAGCTTGGAGCGTGGCTACACCTTC
>once|TRBV30|TRBD1|TRBJ1-6
CAWSPTGRSPLHF
TGTGCCTGGAGTCCGACAGGGAGATCACCCCTCCACTTT
>NA|TRBV7-6|NA|TRBJ1-4
CASSLGGRVFEKLFF
TGTGCCAGCAGCTTAGGGGGCAGGGTATTTGAAAAACTGTTTTTT
>NA|TRBV5-1|NA|TRBJ2-7
CASRLRGDHEQYF
TGCGCCAGCAGATTGAGAGGGGACCACGAGCAGTACTTC
>NA|TRBV6-4|TRBD1|TRBJ2-3
CASSEQGADTQYF
TGTGCCAGCAGTGAACAGGGGGCAGATACGCAGTATTTT
>NA|TRBV11-2|NA|TRBJ1-1
CASSARPAGYAEAFF
TGTGCCAGCAGCGCGAGACCGGCGGGTTATGCTGAAGCTTTCTTT
>NA|TRBV19|NA|TRBJ2-7
CASSITTVYEQYF
TGTGCCAGTAGTATCACGACTGTTTACGAGCAGTACTTC
>NA|TRBV7-6|NA|TRBJ2-7
CASSLARGPGIYEQYF
TGTGCCAGCAGCTTAGCGCGGGGCCCTGGGATCTACGAGCAGTACTTC